This T cell receptor (beta chain) was sequenced for a study of immune evolution from preneoplasia to lung adenocarcinoma. Premalignant or tumor cells were enriched by macro-dissection after pathologic assessment. Libraries were prepared by immunoSEQ multiplex PCR; TCRdb keeps only in-frame clonotypes and omits some of them. The data show about 6,500 clones, approximately 80% seen once. In its sample, this clone was seen a few times. V lost 2 bases and J lost 4, with 13 bases in between. CDR1 is SGHTA and CDR2 is FQGNSA in the germline V gene. The CDR3 spans 15 residues. The TCR sequence derives from a donor older than 65 with lung adenocarcinoma. Sequencing was carried out using FFPE lung adenocarcinoma in situ tissue. This chain uses TRBV7-2 with TRBJ2-3; no firm D call. The CDR3 DNA sequence: TGTGCCAGCAGCTTACCTACGGTCAGTTCAGATACGCAGTATTTT. It specifies CASSLPTVSSDTQYF.